The present T cell receptor beta chain was sequenced within a study of human T cells and chemical hapten exposure. In the study overall: Upper-back patch tests with 0.01% DPC were read at 6 days.

MiXCR, applied by TCRdb to the RACE reads, yields one record per CDR3 protein. The table includes approximately 110,000 distinct CDR3 sequences, around 35% detected once. The germline V gene has CDR1 DFQATT and CDR2 SNEGSKA (reference sequence). CDR3 length: 14 residues. Trimming took 1 base from V and 4 from J, leaving 11 bases between them. As to time point: patch test 3, about 24 weeks after DPC sensitization. Treatment described: therapeutic diphenylcyclopropenone sensitization with weekly scalp DPC. Donation of samples came from alopecia patients who were 18 to 70 years old and suitable for DPC. V gene TRBV20-1 combines with J gene TRBJ1-3, with D unclear. This specimen consisted of whole blood, obtained in connection with sensitization to the hapten diphenylcyclopropenone (DPC). This sequence originates from a man aged 35 to 55 with alopecia areata. Some clones in this sample may be carry-over from other donors' samples. The CDR3 loop is CSARVESGGNTIYF. In DNA, the CDR3 is TGCAGTGCTAGAGTGGAGTCGGGCGGAAACACCATATATTTT.